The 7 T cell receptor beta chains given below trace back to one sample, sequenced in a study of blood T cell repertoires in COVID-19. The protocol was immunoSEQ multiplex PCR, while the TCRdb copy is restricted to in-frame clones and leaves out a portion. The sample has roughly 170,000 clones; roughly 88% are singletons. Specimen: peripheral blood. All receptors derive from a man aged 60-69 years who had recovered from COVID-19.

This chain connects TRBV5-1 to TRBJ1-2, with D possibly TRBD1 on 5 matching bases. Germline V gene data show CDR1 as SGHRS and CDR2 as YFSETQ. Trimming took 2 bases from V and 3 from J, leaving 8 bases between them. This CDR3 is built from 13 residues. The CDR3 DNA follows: TGCGCCAGCAGCTTTGGGGGGGACTATGGCTACACCTTC. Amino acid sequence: CASSFGGDYGYTF.

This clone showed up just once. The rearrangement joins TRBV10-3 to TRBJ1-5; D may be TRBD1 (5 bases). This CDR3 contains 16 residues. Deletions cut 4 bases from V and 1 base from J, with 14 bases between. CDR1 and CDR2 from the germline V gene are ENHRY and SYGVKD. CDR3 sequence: CAISGDSFGSNQPQHF. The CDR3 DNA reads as TGTGCCATCAGTGGGGACTCCTTTGGGAGCAATCAGCCCCAGCATTTT.

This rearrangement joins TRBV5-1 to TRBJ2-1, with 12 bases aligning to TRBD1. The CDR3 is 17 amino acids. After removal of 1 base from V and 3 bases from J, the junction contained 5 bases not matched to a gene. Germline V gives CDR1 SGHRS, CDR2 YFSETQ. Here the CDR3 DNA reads TGCGCCAGCAGCTTGTTGGGGGACAGGGGGCTCTACAATGAGCAGTTCTTC. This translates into CASSLLGDRGLYNEQFF.

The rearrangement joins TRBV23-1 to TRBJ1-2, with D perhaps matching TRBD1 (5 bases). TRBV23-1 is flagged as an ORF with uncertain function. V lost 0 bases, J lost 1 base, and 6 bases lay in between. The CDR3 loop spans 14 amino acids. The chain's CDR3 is CASSQSGGNYGYTF. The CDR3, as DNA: TGCGCCAGCAGTCAATCCGGGGGTAACTATGGCTACACCTTC.

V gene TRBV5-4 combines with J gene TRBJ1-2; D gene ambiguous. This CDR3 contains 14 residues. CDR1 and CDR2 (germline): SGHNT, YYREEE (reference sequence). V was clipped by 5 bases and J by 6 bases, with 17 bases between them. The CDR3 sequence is CASSYFGSSDGYTF. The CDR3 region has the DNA TGTGCCAGCAGTTATTTCGGGTCTTCCGATGGCTACACCTTC. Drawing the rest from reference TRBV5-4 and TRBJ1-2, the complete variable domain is ETGVTQSPTHLIKTRGQQVTLRCSSQSGHNTVSWYQQALGQGPQFIFQYYREEENGRGNFPPRFSGLQFPNYSSELNVNALELDDSALYLCASSYFGSSDGYTFGSGTRLTVV.

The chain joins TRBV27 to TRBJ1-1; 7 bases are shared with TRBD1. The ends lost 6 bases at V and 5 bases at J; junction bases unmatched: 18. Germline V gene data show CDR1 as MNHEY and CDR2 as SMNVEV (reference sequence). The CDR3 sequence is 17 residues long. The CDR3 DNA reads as TGTGCCAGCAGGTTTAGGGGAAGGACAGGAGGGTCGACTGAAGCTTTCTTT. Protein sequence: CASRFRGRTGGSTEAFF.

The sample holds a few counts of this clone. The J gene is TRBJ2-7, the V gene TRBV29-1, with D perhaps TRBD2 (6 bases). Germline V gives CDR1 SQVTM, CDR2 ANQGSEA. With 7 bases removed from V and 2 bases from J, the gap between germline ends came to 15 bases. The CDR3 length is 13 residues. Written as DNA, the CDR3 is TGCAGCGCTTGGAGGGAATCCCCCTACGAGCAGTACTTC. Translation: CSAWRESPYEQYF.